This paragraph covers one T cell receptor beta chain sequence. These data belong to a study of T cell changes during pregnancy in multiple sclerosis. Deletions cut 2 bases from V and 0 bases from J, with 10 bases between. This CDR3 contains 15 residues. In germline, CDR1 is LGHNT, CDR2 FRNRAP. Sequencing was performed with immunoSEQ multiplex PCR; in TCRdb, only in-frame clones are kept and a portion is missing. Altogether approximately 93,000 clones are present, 80% to 95% being singletons, with the ten largest covering 0.8% to 0.95%. This sequence joins TRBV12-5 and TRBJ1-1; D ambiguous. Here the sequenced sample was peripheral blood, taken before pregnancy. The clonotype was recovered from a female donor with multiple sclerosis, enrolled in a pregnancy study. CDR3 protein: CASGLNAAMNTEAFF. The CDR3 nucleotides are TGTGCTAGTGGTTTGAACGCGGCCATGAACACTGAAGCTTTCTTT.